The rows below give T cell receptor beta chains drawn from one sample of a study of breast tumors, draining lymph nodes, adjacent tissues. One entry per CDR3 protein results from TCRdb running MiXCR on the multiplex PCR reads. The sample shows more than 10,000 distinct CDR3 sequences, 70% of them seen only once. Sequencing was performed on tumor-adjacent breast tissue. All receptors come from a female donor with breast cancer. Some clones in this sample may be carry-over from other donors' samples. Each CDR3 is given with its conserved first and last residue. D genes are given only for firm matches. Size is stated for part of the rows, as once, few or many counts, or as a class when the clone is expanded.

TGCAGTGCTAGAGGTCAAGCGGGGGCCACGTACCAAGAGACCCAGTACTTC	CSARGQAGATYQETQYF	17	TRBD2	TRBJ2-5	.	TRBV20-1
TGTGCCACCAGTCCTAGCGGGCCTTACAATGAGCAGTTCTTC	CATSPSGPYNEQFF	14	TRBD2	TRBJ2-1	.	TRBV24-1
TGTGCCAGCCAGAAATCAGGCTTCGGGGGAGATTCAGTTGGGGAGACCCAGTACTTC	CASQKSGFGGDSVGETQYF	19	.	TRBJ2-5	.	TRBV19
TGTGCCAGTAGGACAGGGAACTCACCCCTCCACTTT	CASRTGNSPLHF	12	TRBD1	TRBJ1-6	.	TRBV11-2
TGTGCCAGCAGCTTAGGCGGGAGGGCCTCCGAGCAGTACTTC	CASSLGGRASEQYF	14	TRBD2	TRBJ2-7	.	TRBV5-4
TGCGCCAGCAGCTTGCAGGGGGCTAATGAAAAACTGTTTTTT	CASSLQGANEKLFF	14	TRBD1	TRBJ1-4	medium-sized	TRBV5-1
TGTGCCAGCAGCCAAGAGGGGAGAAAACTGTTTTTT	CASSQEGRKLFF	12	.	TRBJ1-4	.	TRBV5-8
TGTGCCAGCAGCAGCGATACAGGAAACACTATTTTT	CASSSDTGNTIF	12	.	TRBJ2-3	.	TRBV7-9
TGTGCCAGCAGGAATAGCGGGAGAGACGAGCAGTACTTC	CASRNSGRDEQYF	13	TRBD2	TRBJ2-7	medium-sized	TRBV2
TGTGCCAGCTTACAGGGACAATATGGCTACACCTTC	CASLQGQYGYTF	12	.	TRBJ1-2	many	TRBV28
TGTGCCATCCCCCCCCAGGGCAGGGGAAGTACCGGGGAGCTGTTTTTT	CAIPPQGRGSTGELFF	16	.	TRBJ2-2	.	TRBV10-3
TGTGCCAGCAGCTTAAATTACTATGACGAGCAGTACTTC	CASSLNYYDEQYF	13	.	TRBJ2-7	.	TRBV7-2
TGTGCCAGCAGCTCTCCCAAGGAGACCCAGTACTTC	CASSSPKETQYF	12	.	TRBJ2-5	.	TRBV7-2
TGTGCTAGTGGTCCGGGGACTAGCGGGAGTCGGTACGAGCAGTACTTC	CASGPGTSGSRYEQYF	16	TRBD2	TRBJ2-7	.	TRBV12-3/TRBV12-4
TGTGCCAGCAGCCCCTCGACACAGAAGATCTATGGCTACACCTTC	CASSPSTQKIYGYTF	15	.	TRBJ1-2	.	TRBV7-2
TGTGCCAGCAGTTACGGCCAGGGGATCCGCGGCTACACCTTC	CASSYGQGIRGYTF	14	.	TRBJ1-2	.	TRBV6-2/TRBV6-3
TGTGCCAGCTCACAACAGGGGGCGACTAATGAAAAACTGTTTTTT	CASSQQGATNEKLFF	15	TRBD1	TRBJ1-4	.	TRBV18
TGTGCCAGCAGCTTGACAGGGTTTACACCCTACGAGCAGTACTTC	CASSLTGFTPYEQYF	15	TRBD1	TRBJ2-7	.	TRBV7-2
TGTGCCAGCAGCTTAACTGGGGCGAACACCCGGGAGCTGTTTTTT	CASSLTGANTRELFF	15	.	TRBJ2-2	.	TRBV7-3
TGTGCCAGCAGTTCAAACGTCCCGGGACTAGCGGGGGGGTCCTACGAGCAGTACTTC	CASSSNVPGLAGGSYEQYF	19	TRBD2	TRBJ2-7	.	TRBV6-5
TGTGCCAGCAGAGTCACGGGTGCCTACGAGCAGTACTTC	CASRVTGAYEQYF	13	.	TRBJ2-7	.	TRBV12-3/TRBV12-4
TGTGCCAGCAGTTACGCCGGGAGGGCCTTCAATGAGCAGTTCTTC	CASSYAGRAFNEQFF	15	TRBD2	TRBJ2-1	.	TRBV6-2/TRBV6-3
TGTGCCACCAGTGATTCCGACCAGGGCCAGGAGACCCAGTACTTC	CATSDSDQGQETQYF	15	.	TRBJ2-5	medium-sized	TRBV24-1
TGTGCCAGCAGTCGCCGACAGCCCAATGAAAAACTGTTTTTT	CASSRRQPNEKLFF	14	.	TRBJ1-4	.	TRBV12-3/TRBV12-4
TGTGCCAGTAGTACTTACAGGGAGATTAACTATGGCTACACCTTC	CASSTYREINYGYTF	15	.	TRBJ1-2	many	TRBV19
TGTGCCAGCAGCTCCAGTTTAGCGGGAACGAGTGCAGATACGCAGTATTTT	CASSSSLAGTSADTQYF	17	TRBD2	TRBJ2-3	.	TRBV7-9
TGTGCCAGCAGTTTCCCCGGGACATCCTACAATGAGCAGTTCTTC	CASSFPGTSYNEQFF	15	.	TRBJ2-1	.	TRBV27
TGTGCCACCAGCAGCACATCTGGAAACACCATATATTTT	CATSSTSGNTIYF	13	.	TRBJ1-3	.	TRBV15
TGCAGTGCTACCACCAGGGTTACTAATGAAAAACTGTTTTTT	CSATTRVTNEKLFF	14	.	TRBJ1-4	.	TRBV20-1
TGTGCCAGCTCACCCAGGAGGGAAGAGACCCAGTACTTC	CASSPRREETQYF	13	.	TRBJ2-5	many	TRBV18
TGCAGTGCTAGAAGGACTAGCGGGAGAAGCTCCTACAATGAGCAGTTCTTC	CSARRTSGRSSYNEQFF	17	TRBD2	TRBJ2-1	few	TRBV20-1
TGTGCCAGCAGCTTAGGGGGTGGGACTTACTCCTACAATGAGCAGTTCTTC	CASSLGGGTYSYNEQFF	17	.	TRBJ2-1	.	TRBV7-9
TGTGCCAGCAGCTTGGGGGCAGGGACAGGATCCTACGAGCAGTACTTC	CASSLGAGTGSYEQYF	16	TRBD1	TRBJ2-7	many	TRBV5-4
TGCAGTGCCCAGGACCCCGCCAGGGGAGATACGCAGTATTTT	CSAQDPARGDTQYF	14	.	TRBJ2-3	medium-sized	TRBV20-1
TGCGCCAGCAGCTTGCCAGGGAGACAAGAGACCCAGTACTTC	CASSLPGRQETQYF	14	.	TRBJ2-5	.	TRBV5-1
TGCGCCAGCAGCTTGGGGTTAGCTTCACCCCTCCACTTT	CASSLGLASPLHF	13	.	TRBJ1-6	medium-sized	TRBV5-1
TGCAGTGCTAGAAAGGCTAGCGGCGATACGCAGTATTTT	CSARKASGDTQYF	13	TRBD2	TRBJ2-3	.	TRBV20-1